This TCR beta chain was recorded in a study of T cell responses to AZD1222 COVID-19 vaccine. General study findings and limits: CD4 TCRs associated with vaccination spanned spike, dominating at 160-218 and 743-854. Compared with day 0, the breadth and depth of the Spike-specific TCR repertoire rose significantly after two doses of AZD1222.

V was pared by 3 bases and J by 5 bases, with 11 bases between. Germline V gene data show CDR1 as SGHVS and CDR2 as FQNEAQ. The CDR3 is 13 amino acids. Data came from immunoSEQ multiplex PCR; TCRdb stores just in-frame clones and leaves some out. The data contain some 130,000 clones, around 90% of them singletons. This clone has a handful of counts. The antigen is unknown. This clonotype was sampled from an adult who received the AZD1222 COVID-19 vaccine. Sequenced here: peripheral blood, sampled 28 days after the second AZD1222 dose. The chain recombines TRBV7-8 with TRBJ2-7; D unclear. DNA for the CDR3: TGTGCCAGCAGCTTTTCCCCGGTCCACGAGCAGTACTTC. Translating it yields CASSFSPVHEQYF.